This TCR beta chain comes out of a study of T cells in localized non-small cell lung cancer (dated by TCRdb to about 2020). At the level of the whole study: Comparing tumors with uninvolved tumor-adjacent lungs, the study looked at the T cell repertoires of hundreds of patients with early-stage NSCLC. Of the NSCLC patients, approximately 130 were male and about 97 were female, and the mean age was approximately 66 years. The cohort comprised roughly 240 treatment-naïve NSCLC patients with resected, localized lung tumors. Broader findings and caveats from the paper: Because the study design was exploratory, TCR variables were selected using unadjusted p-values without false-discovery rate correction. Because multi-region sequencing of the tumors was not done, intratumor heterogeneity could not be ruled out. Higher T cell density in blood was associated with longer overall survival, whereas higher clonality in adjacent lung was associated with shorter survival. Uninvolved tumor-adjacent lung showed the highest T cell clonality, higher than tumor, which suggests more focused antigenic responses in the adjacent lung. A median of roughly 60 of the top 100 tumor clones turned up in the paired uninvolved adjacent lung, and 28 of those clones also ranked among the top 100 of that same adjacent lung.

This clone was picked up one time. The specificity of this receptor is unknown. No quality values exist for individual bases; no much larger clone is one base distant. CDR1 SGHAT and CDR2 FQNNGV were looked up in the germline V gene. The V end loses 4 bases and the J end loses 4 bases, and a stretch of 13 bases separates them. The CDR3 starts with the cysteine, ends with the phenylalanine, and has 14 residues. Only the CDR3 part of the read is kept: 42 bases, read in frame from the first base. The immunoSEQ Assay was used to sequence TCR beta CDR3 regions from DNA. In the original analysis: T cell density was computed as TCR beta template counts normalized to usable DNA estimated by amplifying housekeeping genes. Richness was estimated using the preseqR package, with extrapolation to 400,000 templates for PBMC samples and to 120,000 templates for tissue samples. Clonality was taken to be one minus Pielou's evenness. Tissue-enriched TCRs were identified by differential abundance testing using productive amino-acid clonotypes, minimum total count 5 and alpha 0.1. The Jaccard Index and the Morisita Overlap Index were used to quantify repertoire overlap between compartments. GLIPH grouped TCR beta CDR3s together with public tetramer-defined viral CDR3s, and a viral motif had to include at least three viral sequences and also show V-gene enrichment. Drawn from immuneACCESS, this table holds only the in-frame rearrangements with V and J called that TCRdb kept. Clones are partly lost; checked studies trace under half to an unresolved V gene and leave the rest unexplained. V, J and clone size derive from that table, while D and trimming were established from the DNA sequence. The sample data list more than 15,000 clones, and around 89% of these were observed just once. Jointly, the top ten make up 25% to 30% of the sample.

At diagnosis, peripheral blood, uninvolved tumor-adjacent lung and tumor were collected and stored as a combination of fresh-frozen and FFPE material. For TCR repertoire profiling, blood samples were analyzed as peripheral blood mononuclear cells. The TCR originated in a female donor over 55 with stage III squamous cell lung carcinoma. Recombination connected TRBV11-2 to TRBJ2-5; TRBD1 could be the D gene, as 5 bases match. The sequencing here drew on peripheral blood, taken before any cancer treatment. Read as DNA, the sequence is TGTGCCAGCAGCTCCACAACAGGATCAGAGACCCAGTACTTC. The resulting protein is CASSSTTGSETQYF.